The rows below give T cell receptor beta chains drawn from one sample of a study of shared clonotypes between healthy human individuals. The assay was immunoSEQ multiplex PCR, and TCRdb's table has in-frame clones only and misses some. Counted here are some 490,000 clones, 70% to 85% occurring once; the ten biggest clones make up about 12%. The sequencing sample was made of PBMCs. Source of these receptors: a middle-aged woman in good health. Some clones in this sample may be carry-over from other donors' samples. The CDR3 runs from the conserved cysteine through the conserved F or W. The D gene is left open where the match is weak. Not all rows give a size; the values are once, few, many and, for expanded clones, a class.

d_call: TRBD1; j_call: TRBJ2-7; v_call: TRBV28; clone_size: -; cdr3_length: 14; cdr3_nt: TGTGCCAGCAGTTTAGGGGACAGATCCTACGAGCAGTACTTC; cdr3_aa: CASSLGDRSYEQYF
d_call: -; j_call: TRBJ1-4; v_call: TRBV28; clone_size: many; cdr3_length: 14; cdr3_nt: TGTGCCAGCAGTTTCCGAGATCTTAATGAAAAACTGTTTTTT; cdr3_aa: CASSFRDLNEKLFF
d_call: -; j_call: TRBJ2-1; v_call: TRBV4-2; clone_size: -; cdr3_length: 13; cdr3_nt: TGTGCCAGCAGCCAAGGTCAGGGTGGTGAGCAGTTCTTC; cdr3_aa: CASSQGQGGEQFF
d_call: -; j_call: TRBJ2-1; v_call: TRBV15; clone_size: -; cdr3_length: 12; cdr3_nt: TGTGCCACCAGCAGAGCCAGCCCTGAGCAGTTCTTC; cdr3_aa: CATSRASPEQFF
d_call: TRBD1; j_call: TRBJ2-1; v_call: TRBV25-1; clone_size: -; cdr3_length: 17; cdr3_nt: TGTGCCAGCACCTTAGACGATGGGACAGGGGTTGGCAATGAGCAGTTCTTC; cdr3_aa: CASTLDDGTGVGNEQFF
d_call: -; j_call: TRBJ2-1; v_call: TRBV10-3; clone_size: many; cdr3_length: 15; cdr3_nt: TGTGCCATCAGTGGTGGTTGGGAGGCGTCCAATGAGCAGTTCTTC; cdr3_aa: CAISGGWEASNEQFF
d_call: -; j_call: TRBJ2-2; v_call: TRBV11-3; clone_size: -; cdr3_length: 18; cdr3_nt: TGTGCCAGCAGCTTAGAGGGAGAGGACAGTCTGAACACCGGGGAGCTGTTTTTT; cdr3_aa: CASSLEGEDSLNTGELFF
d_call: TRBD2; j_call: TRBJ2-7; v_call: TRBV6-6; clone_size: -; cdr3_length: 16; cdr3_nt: TGTGCCAGCAGTTACTCCGGGACTAGCGTCTCCTACGAGCAGTACTTC; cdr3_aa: CASSYSGTSVSYEQYF
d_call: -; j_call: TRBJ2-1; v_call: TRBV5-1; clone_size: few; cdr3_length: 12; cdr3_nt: TGCGCCAGCAGCACTGAGAAGGGTGAGCAGTTCTTC; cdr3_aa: CASSTEKGEQFF
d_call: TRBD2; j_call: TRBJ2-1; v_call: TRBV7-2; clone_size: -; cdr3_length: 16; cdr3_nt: TGTGCCAGCAGCTTAGGCCGGACTAGCGGGAGCAATGAGCAGTTCTTC; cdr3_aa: CASSLGRTSGSNEQFF
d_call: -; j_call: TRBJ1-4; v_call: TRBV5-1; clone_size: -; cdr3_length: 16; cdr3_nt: TGCGCCAGCAGCTTGGGGGGAGGGGATGGAAGCGAAAAACTGTTTTTT; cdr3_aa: CASSLGGGDGSEKLFF
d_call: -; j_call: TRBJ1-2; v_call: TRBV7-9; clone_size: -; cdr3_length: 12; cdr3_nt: TGTGCCAGCAGCGGATCCAACTATGGCTACACCTTC; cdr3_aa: CASSGSNYGYTF
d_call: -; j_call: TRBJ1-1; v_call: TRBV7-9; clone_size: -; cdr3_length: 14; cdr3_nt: TGTGCCAGCAGCTTAGGGCAGGCGGGGGTTAAAGCTTTCTTT; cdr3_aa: CASSLGQAGVKAFF
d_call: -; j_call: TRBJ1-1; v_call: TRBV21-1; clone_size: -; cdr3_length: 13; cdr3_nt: TGTGCCAGCAGCACCCTGAGGGACACTGAAGCTTTCTTT; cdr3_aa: CASSTLRDTEAFF
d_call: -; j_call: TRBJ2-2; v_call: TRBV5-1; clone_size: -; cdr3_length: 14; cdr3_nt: TGCGCCAGCAGGGCAGACAGTAACACCGGGGAGCTGTTTTTT; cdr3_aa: CASRADSNTGELFF
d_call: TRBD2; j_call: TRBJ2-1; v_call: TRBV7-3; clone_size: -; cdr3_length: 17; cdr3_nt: TGTGCCAGCAGCTTAACTAGCGGGCGGTACTCCTACAATGAGCAGTTCTTC; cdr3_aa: CASSLTSGRYSYNEQFF
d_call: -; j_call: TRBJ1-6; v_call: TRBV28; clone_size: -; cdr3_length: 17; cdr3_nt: TGTGCCAGCAGTTTAGCCCTCCGACTAGACTATAATTCACCCCTCCACTTT; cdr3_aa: CASSLALRLDYNSPLHF
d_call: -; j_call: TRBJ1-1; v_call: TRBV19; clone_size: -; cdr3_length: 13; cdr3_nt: TGTGCCAGTAGAAGGACAGTGAACACTGAAGCTTTCTTT; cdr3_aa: CASRRTVNTEAFF
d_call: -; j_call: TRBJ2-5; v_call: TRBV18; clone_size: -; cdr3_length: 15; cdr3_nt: TGTGCCAGCTCACCAACTAGTCCGCCGCAAGAGACCCAGTACTTC; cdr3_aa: CASSPTSPPQETQYF
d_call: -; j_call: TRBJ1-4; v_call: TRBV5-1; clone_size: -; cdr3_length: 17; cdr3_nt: TGCGCCAGCAGCTTGGCGGACGGAGTAGCAACTAATGAAAAACTGTTTTTT; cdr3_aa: CASSLADGVATNEKLFF
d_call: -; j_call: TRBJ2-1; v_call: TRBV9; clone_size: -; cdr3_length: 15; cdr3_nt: TGTGCCAGCAGCAACACGGGACTCCTAAGGAATGAGCAGTTCTTC; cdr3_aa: CASSNTGLLRNEQFF
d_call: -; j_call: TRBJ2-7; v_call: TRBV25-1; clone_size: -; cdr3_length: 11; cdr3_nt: TGTGCCCCCGGAATTTGGGAACTGGGGTACTTC; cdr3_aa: CAPGIWELGYF
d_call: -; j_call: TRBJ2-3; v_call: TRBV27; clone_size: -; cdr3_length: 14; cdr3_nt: TGTGCCAGCAGATTACTCCGAAGCACAGATACGCAGTATTTT; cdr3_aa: CASRLLRSTDTQYF
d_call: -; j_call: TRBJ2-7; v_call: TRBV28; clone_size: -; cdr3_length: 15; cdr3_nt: TGTGCCAGCAGTCCCTGGGGCAGCGCCTCCTACGAGCAGTACTTC; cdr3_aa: CASSPWGSASYEQYF
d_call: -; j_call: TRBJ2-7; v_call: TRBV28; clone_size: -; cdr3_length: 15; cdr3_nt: TGTGCCAGCAGTCCTACAAGGGGCAAGACCTACGAGCAGTACTTC; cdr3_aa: CASSPTRGKTYEQYF